This TCR beta chain originates from a study of T cells in tuberculosis. Study-level information: Sequenced TCRs come from CD1B-GMM tetramer-binding T cells. Study-level points and caveats: T cells binding CD1B-GMM tetramer weakly possibly escaped the sort.

TCRdb keeps only in-frame clones here, not all; method: immunoSEQ multiplex PCR. The table lists 55,000 to 70,000 clones, under 90% of them singletons. This CDR3 has 14 residues. J was trimmed by 5 bases and V by 1 base; bases with no gene match: 1. The V gene's germline CDR1 is LGHNA and CDR2 YSLEER. After thawing and overnight rest, PBMC were stained with GMM-loaded CD1B tetramer, viability dye and anti-CD3 for sorting. The CD1B tetramers carried C32 glucose monomycolate purified from Rhodococcus equi. Tetramer-sorted PBMC had been CD14 monocyte-depleted before freezing. From each donor, some 100,000 tetramer-negative cells were sorted.

Sequencing used CD1b-GMM tetramer-negative cells sorted from PBMCs. This TCR came from an adult woman with latent tuberculosis. The V and J genes are TRBV4-3 and TRBJ2-2; TRBD2 agrees at 7 bases. The CDR3 protein is CASSQVGGTGELFF. The CDR3 DNA reads as TGCGCCAGCAGCCAAGTGGGGGGGACCGGGGAGCTGTTTTTT.